This TCR beta chain was recorded in a study of brain T cells in children with intractable seizures. The study, taken as a whole, reports: Absence of clones before surgery may stem from lower sequencing depth.

Sequencing used immunoSEQ multiplex PCR; TCRdb keeps in-frame clones, though not all of them. The table includes about 340,000 clones, about 93% detected once. Time point indicated: blood from clinic visit 5 months post-surgery; TSC patient then seizure free. Surgery cases with the highest brain T cell transcript signatures were chosen for sequencing. At least one anti-epileptic drug was given before surgery. Of note for this clone: The antigen remains undetermined.

Sequencing was performed on peripheral blood, taken about 5 months after surgery. This clonotype was sampled from a boy in the first two years of life with tuberous sclerosis and intractable seizures.

The CDR3 spells CASSLDARYEQYF. The CDR3 region has the DNA TGTGCCAGCAGCTTGGACGCACGATACGAGCAGTACTTC. V is TRBV5-8 and J is TRBJ2-7; unclear D gene. Germline CDR1 SGHTS, CDR2 YDEGEE. V was trimmed by 0 bases and J by 4 bases, leaving 8 bases between them. The CDR3 spans 13 residues. The variable domain in full, completed from reference TRBV5-8 and TRBJ2-7, reads EAGVTQSPTHLIKTRGQQATLRCSPISGHTSVYWYQQALGLGLQFLLWYDEGEERNRGNFPPRFSGRQFPNYSSELNVNALELEDSALYLCASSLDARYEQYFGPGTRLTVT.